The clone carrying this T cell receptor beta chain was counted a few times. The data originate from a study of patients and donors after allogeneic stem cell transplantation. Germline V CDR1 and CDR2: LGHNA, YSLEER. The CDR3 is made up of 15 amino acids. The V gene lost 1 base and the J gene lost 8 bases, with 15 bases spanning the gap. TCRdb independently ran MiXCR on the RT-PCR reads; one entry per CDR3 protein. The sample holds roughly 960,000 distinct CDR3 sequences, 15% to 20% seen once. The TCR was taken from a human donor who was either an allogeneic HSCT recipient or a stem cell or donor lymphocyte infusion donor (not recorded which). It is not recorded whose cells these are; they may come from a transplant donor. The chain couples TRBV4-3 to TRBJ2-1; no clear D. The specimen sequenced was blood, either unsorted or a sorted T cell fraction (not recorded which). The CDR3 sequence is CASSQVRLARDEQFF. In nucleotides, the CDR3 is TGCGCCAGCAGCCAAGTGAGACTCGCTAGGGATGAGCAGTTCTTC.